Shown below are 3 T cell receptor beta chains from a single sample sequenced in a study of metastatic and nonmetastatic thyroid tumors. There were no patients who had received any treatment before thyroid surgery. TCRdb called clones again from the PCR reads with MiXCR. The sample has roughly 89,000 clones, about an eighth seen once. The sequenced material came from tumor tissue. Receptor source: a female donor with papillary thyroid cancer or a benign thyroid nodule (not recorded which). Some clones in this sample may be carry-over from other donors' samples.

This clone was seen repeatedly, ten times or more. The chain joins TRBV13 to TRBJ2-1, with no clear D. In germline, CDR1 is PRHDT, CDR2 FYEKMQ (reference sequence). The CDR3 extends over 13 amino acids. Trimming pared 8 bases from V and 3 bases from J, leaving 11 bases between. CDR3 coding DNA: TGTGCCAGCGCCACCCCCCTCTACAATGAGCAGTTCTTC. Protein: CASATPLYNEQFF.

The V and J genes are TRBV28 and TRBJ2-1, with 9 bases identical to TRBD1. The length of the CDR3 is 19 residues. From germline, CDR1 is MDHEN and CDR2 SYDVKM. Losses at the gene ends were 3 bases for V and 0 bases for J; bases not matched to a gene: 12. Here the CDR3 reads CASSFTGTGTAVSYNEQFF. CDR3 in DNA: TGTGCCAGCAGTTTTACCGGGACAGGGACAGCGGTCTCCTACAATGAGCAGTTCTTC.

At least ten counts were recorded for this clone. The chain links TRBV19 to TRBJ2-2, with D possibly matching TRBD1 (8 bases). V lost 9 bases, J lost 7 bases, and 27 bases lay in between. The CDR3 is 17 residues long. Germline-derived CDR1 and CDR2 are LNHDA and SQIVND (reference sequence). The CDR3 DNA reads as TGTGCCAGCGTCTTCCGGGGGGCAGGGGGCCGTAGCGGGGAGCTGTTTTTT. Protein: CASVFRGAGGRSGELFF.